The clone carrying this T cell receptor (beta chain) came up a few times. This record comes from a study of T-cell memory formation after mild COVID-19. Background on the study: Clustering of TCRs was largely donor specific.

V was pared by 5 bases and J by 3 bases, with 10 bases between. There are 13 residues in the CDR3. TCRdb recomputed calls from the 5' RACE reads with MiXCR, one row per CDR3 protein. Of nearly 250,000 distinct CDR3 sequences listed, over 15% were seen once; the top ten hold 2% to 2.5%. This clonotype was sampled from an adult woman who had mild COVID-19 (a few samples of this study predate the infection). Cell type and time point are not known. This chain connects TRBV12-3 or TRBV12-4 to TRBJ1-2; no reliable D call. The source material was PBMCs or a T cell subset sorted from them (not recorded which). CDR3 coding DNA: TGTGCCAGCAGTGTCAGGTGGGACTATGGCTACACCTTC. Its translation: CASSVRWDYGYTF.